Listed below are T cell receptor beta chains from one sample, sequenced in a study of post-analysis software for immune sequencing data. Each CDR3 protein gets one entry after TCRdb re-called the PCR reads with MiXCR. The data contain about 810,000 distinct CDR3 sequences, 53% of them singletons. Sequencing was carried out using blood. Receptors originate from a girl under 18 with multiple sclerosis. CDR3s include the opening cysteine and the closing phenylalanine or tryptophan. A D gene is named only where the DNA matches it firmly. Not every row has a clone size; where given, it reads once, few, many or a size class.

D	V	size	J	CDR3	DNA
NA	TRBV20-1	NA	TRBJ1-1	CSALRTPRGTEAFF	TGCAGTGCTCTCCGGACACCAAGAGGCACTGAAGCTTTCTTT
TRBD2	TRBV5-1	once	TRBJ2-1	CASSLQAGGPDEQFF	TGCGCCAGCAGCTTGCAAGCGGGGGGGCCCGATGAGCAGTTCTTC
TRBD1	TRBV11-2	NA	TRBJ2-7	CASSLIQGARGGNYEQYF	TGTGCCAGCAGCTTAATTCAGGGGGCGAGAGGGGGCAACTACGAGCAGTACTTC
NA	TRBV12-3/TRBV12-4	NA	TRBJ2-5	CASRYTGEVETQYF	TGTGCCAGCCGATACACAGGGGAGGTAGAGACCCAGTACTTC
NA	TRBV12-3/TRBV12-4	NA	TRBJ1-2	CASSLEVSEGRPWGYTF	TGTGCCAGCAGTTTAGAGGTTTCGGAGGGACGTCCTTGGGGCTACACCTTC
NA	TRBV10-1	once	TRBJ2-3	CASSELGRDTQYF	TGCGCCAGCAGTGAGTTAGGAAGAGATACGCAGTATTTT
NA	TRBV5-1	NA	TRBJ1-2	CASSLDRTSKDYGYTF	TGCGCCAGCAGCCTTGACAGGACCTCTAAGGACTATGGCTACACCTTC
NA	TRBV7-7	NA	TRBJ2-1	CASSLEGSGDNEQFF	TGTGCCAGCAGCCTTGAAGGTTCAGGAGACAATGAGCAGTTCTTC
TRBD1	TRBV4-1	NA	TRBJ2-7	CASSQGTGVERYF	TGCGCCAGCAGCCAAGGGACAGGGGTCGAGCGGTACTTC
NA	TRBV18	NA	TRBJ2-5	CASSPNFQETQYF	TGTGCCAGCTCACCAAACTTCCAAGAGACCCAGTACTTC
TRBD2	TRBV12-3/TRBV12-4	NA	TRBJ2-5	CASSRGGPEETQYF	TGTGCCAGCAGCCGGGGGGGTCCTGAAGAGACCCAGTACTTC
NA	TRBV7-9	NA	TRBJ2-7	CASSLHRAREEQYF	TGTGCCAGCAGCTTGCACAGGGCCCGGGAGGAGCAGTACTTC
NA	TRBV6-5	NA	TRBJ2-7	CASSYGEGVRYEQYF	TGTGCCAGCAGTTATGGAGAGGGCGTTAGGTACGAGCAGTACTTC
TRBD1	TRBV6-5	few	TRBJ2-5	CASSSPGTGGTQYF	TGTGCCAGCAGTTCTCCGGGGACAGGAGGGACCCAGTACTTC
NA	TRBV20-1	NA	TRBJ2-7	CSARKGPYEQYF	TGCAGTGCTAGAAAGGGTCCCTACGAGCAGTACTTC
TRBD2	TRBV15	NA	TRBJ2-1	CATSRDQVAGGRNEQFF	TGTGCCACCAGCAGAGATCAGGTGGCGGGGGGGCGAAATGAGCAGTTCTTC
NA	TRBV28	NA	TRBJ2-3	CASSPYPLIESTDTQYF	TGTGCCAGCAGTCCATACCCCCTAATTGAGAGCACAGATACGCAGTATTTT
TRBD1	TRBV9	NA	TRBJ1-1	CASSADRGPGNTEAFF	TGTGCCAGCAGCGCTGACAGGGGGCCAGGGAACACTGAAGCTTTCTTT
NA	TRBV7-8	NA	TRBJ1-5	CASSPRTAMGNQPQHF	TGTGCCAGCAGTCCTCGGACTGCAATGGGCAATCAGCCCCAGCATTTT
NA	TRBV10-3	NA	TRBJ2-5	CAIRWDLQETQYF	TGTGCCATCAGGTGGGACTTACAAGAGACCCAGTACTTC
TRBD1	TRBV29-1	NA	TRBJ1-2	CSVTGLANYGYTF	TGCAGCGTGACAGGGCTAGCTAACTATGGCTACACCTTC
NA	TRBV12-3/TRBV12-4	few	TRBJ2-5	CASSPPIMGGQETQYF	TGTGCCAGCAGCCCCCCCATCATGGGGGGACAAGAGACCCAGTACTTC
NA	TRBV7-9	NA	TRBJ2-3	CASSFPQYF	TGTGCCAGCAGCTTTCCGCAGTATTTT
NA	TRBV14	NA	TRBJ2-4	CASSQFMQNIQYF	TGTGCCAGCAGCCAATTCATGCAAAACATTCAGTACTTC
NA	TRBV7-7	NA	TRBJ2-1	CASNLGAYNEQFF	TGTGCTAGCAACTTAGGAGCTTACAATGAGCAGTTCTTC
TRBD1	TRBV12-3/TRBV12-4	few	TRBJ2-5	CASSATADRGKETQYF	TGTGCCAGCAGTGCCACCGCGGACAGGGGAAAAGAGACCCAGTACTTC
TRBD2	TRBV6-1	NA	TRBJ2-3	CASSEAGGSGTDTQYF	TGTGCCAGCAGTGAAGCGGGAGGGTCAGGCACAGATACGCAGTATTTT
TRBD2	TRBV6-5	few	TRBJ2-1	CASGRTSGGYNEQFF	TGTGCCAGCGGTCGGACTAGCGGGGGTTACAATGAGCAGTTCTTC
NA	TRBV9	NA	TRBJ1-2	CASSPSPGADGYTF	TGTGCCAGCAGCCCATCCCCGGGGGCGGATGGCTACACCTTC
NA	TRBV14	NA	TRBJ2-5	CASSQVATGEQYF	TGTGCCAGCAGCCAAGTAGCCACGGGTGAGCAGTACTTC
NA	TRBV4-1	NA	TRBJ1-2	CASSMTGPGGYTF	TGCGCCAGCAGCATGACAGGCCCGGGGGGCTACACCTTC
NA	TRBV20-1	NA	TRBJ2-3	CSAGGISDTQYF	TGCAGTGCGGGGGGTATCTCAGATACGCAGTATTTT
TRBD1	TRBV27	NA	TRBJ1-2	CASSREGGAGYGYTF	TGTGCCAGCAGTCGAGAAGGGGGCGCGGGGTATGGCTACACCTTC
NA	TRBV6-5	NA	TRBJ2-7	CASSRVLLYEQYF	TGTGCCAGCAGCAGGGTGTTACTCTACGAGCAGTACTTC
NA	TRBV7-2	NA	TRBJ2-1	CASSPKWDRGRYNEQFF	TGTGCCAGCAGCCCCAAGTGGGATCGGGGGCGATACAATGAGCAGTTCTTC
TRBD2	TRBV10-3	NA	TRBJ2-7	CAISERRLREGYEQYF	TGTGCCATCAGTGAGCGACGTCTGAGGGAGGGCTACGAGCAGTACTTC
NA	TRBV2	NA	TRBJ1-2	CASSDEAVYGYTF	TGTGCCAGCAGTGACGAGGCAGTTTATGGCTACACCTTC
NA	TRBV5-1	many	TRBJ2-7	CASSLFYEQYF	TGTGCCAGCAGTTTATTCTACGAGCAGTACTTC
TRBD1	TRBV20-1	once	TRBJ1-2	CSASARGFYGYTF	TGCAGTGCATCAGCCAGGGGGTTCTATGGCTACACCTTC
NA	TRBV11-2	NA	TRBJ2-5	CASTNSTRQETQYF	TGTGCCAGCACCAACTCGACTAGGCAAGAGACCCAGTACTTC
TRBD2	TRBV5-1	NA	TRBJ2-7	CASSWGPSGDAYEQYF	TGCGCCAGCAGCTGGGGTCCTAGCGGGGATGCTTACGAGCAGTACTTC
NA	TRBV6-1	NA	TRBJ2-4	CASSEFGGRANIQYF	TGTGCCAGCAGTGAGTTCGGGGGACGCGCAAACATTCAGTACTTC
NA	TRBV7-6	NA	TRBJ2-5	CASSLVWDETQETQYF	TGTGCCAGCAGCTTAGTGTGGGACGAGACCCAAGAGACCCAGTACTTC
TRBD1	TRBV10-3	few	TRBJ1-1	CAIGQGAYTEAFF	TGTGCCATCGGACAGGGGGCATACACTGAAGCTTTCTTT
NA	TRBV6-5	NA	TRBJ2-7	CASSTPWTVNYEQYF	TGTGCCAGCAGTACCCCCTGGACAGTAAACTACGAGCAGTACTTC
NA	TRBV7-7	NA	TRBJ1-5	CASSSGLNQPQHF	TGTGCCAGCAGTTCGGGATTAAATCAGCCCCAGCATTTT
NA	TRBV18	NA	TRBJ2-3	CASSPGPYTDTQYF	TGTGCCAGCTCACCTGGACCCTACACAGATACGCAGTATTTT
NA	TRBV29-1	once	TRBJ2-1	CSGGETPSYNEQFF	TGCAGCGGAGGGGAGACCCCCTCCTACAATGAGCAGTTCTTC
TRBD1	TRBV29-1	NA	TRBJ1-2	CSVDRDRGLNYTF	TGCAGCGTGGACCGGGACAGGGGGCTAAACTACACCTTC
TRBD2	TRBV6-5	few	TRBJ2-7	CASSSGLAGSSEQYF	TGTGCCAGCAGTTCCGGACTAGCGGGGTCCTCCGAGCAGTACTTC
TRBD1	TRBV29-1	NA	TRBJ2-1	CSVGDRLYNEQFF	TGCAGCGTTGGGGACAGGCTCTACAATGAGCAGTTCTTC
NA	TRBV3-1	NA	TRBJ1-2	CASSSRQDLNYGYTF	TGTGCCAGCAGCTCAAGACAGGACCTTAACTATGGCTACACCTTC